Listed below are T cell receptor beta chains from one sample, sequenced in a study of identical twins. From the 5' RACE reads, TCRdb called clonotypes with MiXCR, one entry per CDR3 protein. Of under 250,000 distinct CDR3 sequences listed, approximately 9% are singletons. What was sequenced was memory (CD45RO+) T cells sorted from blood. These receptors all stem from a woman aged 18-29 years in good health. The CDR3 runs from the conserved cysteine through the conserved F or W. Fields, in order: D gene, J gene, clone size, V gene, CDR3 protein, CDR3 DNA. D genes are given only for firm matches. A row's size may be missing; if present it is once, few, many or a size class.

TRBD1	TRBJ1-2	many	TRBV15	CATSTLRETGAPYGYTF	TGTGCCACCAGCACCCTTAGGGAAACAGGGGCGCCCTATGGCTACACCTTC
-	TRBJ2-5	-	TRBV7-2	CASSLAGLHPTQYF	TGTGCCAGCAGCTTAGCCGGACTCCACCCCACCCAGTACTTC
-	TRBJ1-6	many	TRBV5-1	CASSLEMGQGTLHF	TGCGCCAGCAGCTTGGAAATGGGTCAAGGAACCCTCCACTTT
-	TRBJ1-2	-	TRBV29-1	CSVDEGHDYGYTF	TGCAGCGTTGATGAGGGGCACGACTATGGCTACACCTTC
TRBD1	TRBJ2-2	-	TRBV3-1	CASSLTGANTGELFF	TGTGCCAGCAGCTTGACAGGGGCGAACACCGGGGAGCTGTTTTTT
TRBD2	TRBJ2-1	-	TRBV9	CASSVGGTSGIRNEQFF	TGTGCCAGCAGCGTAGGTGGGACTAGCGGGATCAGGAATGAGCAGTTCTTC
-	TRBJ2-7	-	TRBV12-3/TRBV12-4	CASSPSRRVYEQYF	TGTGCCAGCAGTCCTAGCAGAAGGGTCTACGAGCAGTACTTC
-	TRBJ2-5	many	TRBV20-1	CSARVDPRGTQYF	TGCAGTGCTAGAGTGGACCCACGAGGGACCCAGTACTTC
-	TRBJ2-2	few	TRBV10-3	CASTSDRGGELFF	TGTGCCTCAACTTCAGACCGGGGCGGGGAGCTGTTTTTT
TRBD2	TRBJ2-1	few	TRBV7-9	CASSPQTSGMAYNEQFF	TGTGCCAGCAGCCCGCAGACTAGCGGGATGGCATACAATGAGCAGTTCTTC
TRBD2	TRBJ2-7	many	TRBV20-1	CSARPSGYEQYF	TGCAGTGCTAGACCTAGCGGCTACGAGCAGTACTTC
-	TRBJ1-2	few	TRBV12-3/TRBV12-4	CASSPGYGYTF	TGTGCCAGCTCCCCCGGTTATGGCTACACCTTC
-	TRBJ1-1	few	TRBV20-1	CSAEPRVMNTEAFF	TGCAGTGCCGAACCCCGGGTTATGAACACTGAAGCTTTCTTT
TRBD1	TRBJ1-1	-	TRBV5-6	CASNTGGNTEAFF	TGTGCCAGCAATACAGGGGGGAACACTGAAGCTTTCTTT
-	TRBJ1-4	-	TRBV20-1	CSAKDRAEKLFF	TGCAGTGCCAAGGACAGAGCGGAAAAACTGTTTTTT